This T cell receptor (beta chain) was captured in a study of blood T cell repertoires in COVID-19. Clones were read by immunoSEQ multiplex PCR, and TCRdb kept only the in-frame ones, dropping some. The profile shows about 300,000 clones, nearly 90% of them singletons. Trimming left V 0 bases short and J 4 bases short, with 6 bases between. Germline V gene sequence: CDR1 LGHDT, CDR2 YNNKEL (reference sequence). CDR3 size: 13 residues. Individuals drawn from around 25 US areas were roughly 18 to 89 years old. Membership in each cohort depended on participant-reported clinical history. This TCR was recovered from a woman aged 25-40 years who had recovered from COVID-19. Sequenced input: PBMCs or T cells enriched from blood (not recorded which). The chain uses TRBV3-1 (or the pseudogene TRBV3-2) and TRBJ1-1, with D unclear. For the CDR3, the DNA is TGTGCCAGCAGCCAAGACCGGGGCACTGAAGCTTTCTTT. Residues: CASSQDRGTEAFF.